This TCR beta chain was documented in a study of blood T cell repertoires in COVID-19. Study overall: Some COVID-19 samples were acute and others convalescent; all came from the United States, Italy and Spain. In each case, the material was cDNA or gDNA derived from T cells, B-cell-depleted T cells, or PBMCs.

The CDR3 runs 16 residues. The V and J ends lost 2 bases and 5 bases respectively, with 18 bases between them. Per germline, CDR1 KGHSH and CDR2 LQKENI. Only in-frame clones appear in the TCRdb table, and some are missing; sequencing was by immunoSEQ multiplex PCR. The data contain fewer than 70,000 clones, almost 80% of them singletons. The TCR sequence derives from a man in his fifties or sixties with acute or convalescent COVID-19. Sequences were obtained from peripheral blood. The V and J genes are TRBV18 and TRBJ2-5; tentatively, D is TRBD2 (5 bases). This CDR3 is CASSPIRGEYGETQYF. In DNA form, the CDR3 reads TGTGCCAGCTCACCAATACGGGGTGAATACGGGGAGACCCAGTACTTC.